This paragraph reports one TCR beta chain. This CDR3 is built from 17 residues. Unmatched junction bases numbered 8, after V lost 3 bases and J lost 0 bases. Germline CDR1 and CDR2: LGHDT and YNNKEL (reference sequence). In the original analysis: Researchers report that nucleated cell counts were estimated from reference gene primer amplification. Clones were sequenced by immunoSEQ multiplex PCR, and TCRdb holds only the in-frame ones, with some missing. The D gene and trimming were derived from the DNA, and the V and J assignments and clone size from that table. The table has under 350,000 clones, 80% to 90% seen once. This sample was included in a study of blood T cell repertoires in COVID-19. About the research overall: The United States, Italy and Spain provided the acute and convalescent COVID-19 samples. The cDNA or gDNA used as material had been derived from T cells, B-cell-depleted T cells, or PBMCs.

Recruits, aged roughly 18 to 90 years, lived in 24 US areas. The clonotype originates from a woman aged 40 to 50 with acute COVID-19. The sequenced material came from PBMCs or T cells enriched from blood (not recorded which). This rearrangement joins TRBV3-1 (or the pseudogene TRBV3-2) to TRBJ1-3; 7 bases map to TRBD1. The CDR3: CASSHAGGSSSGNTIYF. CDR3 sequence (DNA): TGTGCCAGCAGCCATGCAGGGGGATCGAGCTCTGGAAACACCATATATTTT.